This T cell receptor (beta chain) was found in a study of T-cell memory formation after mild COVID-19. The CDR3 is 16 residues long. The ends were cut back, 3 bases at V and 2 bases at J, with 14 bases in the middle. Per germline, CDR1 SGHTA and CDR2 FQGNSA. One entry per CDR3 protein results from TCRdb running MiXCR on the 5' RACE reads. Of 350,000 or so distinct CDR3 sequences listed, 20% to 25% are singletons. Sample: PBMCs or a T cell subset sorted from them (not recorded which). The source is a man aged 18 to 30 who had mild COVID-19 (a few samples of this study predate the infection). Cell type and time point are not known. The chain has TRBV7-2 and TRBJ1-5, with a tentative D call TRBD1 (6 bases). The CDR3 DNA is TGTGCCAGCAGCTTTGGGGGCGACCGCCGCAATCAGCCCCAGCATTTT. This codes for CASSFGGDRRNQPQHF.